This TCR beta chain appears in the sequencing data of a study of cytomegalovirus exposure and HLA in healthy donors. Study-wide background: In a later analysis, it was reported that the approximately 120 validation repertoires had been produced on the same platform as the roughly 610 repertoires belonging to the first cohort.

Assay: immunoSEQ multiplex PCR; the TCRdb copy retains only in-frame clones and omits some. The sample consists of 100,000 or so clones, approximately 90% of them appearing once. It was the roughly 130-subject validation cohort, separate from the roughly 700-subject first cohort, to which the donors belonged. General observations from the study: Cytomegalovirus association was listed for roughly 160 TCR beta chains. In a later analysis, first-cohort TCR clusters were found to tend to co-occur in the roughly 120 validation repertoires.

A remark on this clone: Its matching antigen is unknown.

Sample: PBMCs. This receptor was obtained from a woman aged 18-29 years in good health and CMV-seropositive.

CDR3 DNA: TGTGCCAGCAGCTTAGATGGGCGGGTGAACACCGGGGAGCTGTTTTTT. Translating gives CASSLDGRVNTGELFF. The chain is built from TRBV7-3 and TRBJ2-2; weak D call: TRBD2 (5 bases). The germline V gene has CDR1 SGHTA and CDR2 FQGTGA. The length of the CDR3 is 16 residues. The V gene lost 2 bases and the J gene lost 1 base, with 11 bases spanning the gap.